What follows describes a single T cell receptor beta chain. What it recognizes is unknown. This sample was included in a study of PD-1 blockade in classical Hodgkin lymphoma. As to time point: cycle 4 day 1 (C4D1), after about 6 weeks of nivolumab. Every patient had relapsed following autologous stem cell transplantation, and cohorts differed in brentuximab vedotin exposure. Study observations and caveats: Complete responders' baseline diversity resembled that of newly diagnosed patients. Although disease activity or prior therapy may be involved, causes of the repertoire differences remain undefined. Reports described newly diagnosed patients as having lower baseline TCR diversity than healthy donors.

Measured with immunoSEQ multiplex PCR; TCRdb has only the in-frame clones, and not every one. The sample shows roughly 50,000 clones, roughly 86% of them seen only once. Trimming at V came to 0 bases and at J to 4 bases, leaving 10 bases not matched to a gene. This CDR3 region has 19 residues. CDR1 is MGHRA, CDR2 YSYEKL, per germline. This clonotype originated in a human donor with classical Hodgkin lymphoma. Specimen: peripheral blood mononuclear cells (PBMCs), collected before the fourth cycle of nivolumab. The rearrangement uses TRBV4-1 and TRBJ2-6; 9 positions match TRBD2. The CDR3 nucleotides read TGCGCCAGCAGCCAAGAACCCCGGCTAGCGGGATTAGGGGCCAACGTCCTGACTTTC. It codes for CASSQEPRLAGLGANVLTF.